This TCR beta chain derives from a study of blood T cells in healthy people across ages. The V end lost 1 base, the J end lost 10 bases, and 22 bases lay between the germline ends. Per the germline V gene, CDR1 is LNHDA and CDR2 is SQIVND (reference sequence). This CDR3 is built from 16 residues. A J-beta primer mix and a sample-barcoded 5' primer were used in a second PCR of about 6 to 12 cycles. TCRdb re-derived calls from the 5' RACE reads in MiXCR, one entry per CDR3 protein. The sample yields over 700,000 distinct CDR3 sequences, around 25% seen once. This clonotype was counted only a few times. The same data also contributed to another study, on T cells of mothers and their children.

Sample: blood. The receptor comes from a boy aged 5-17 years in good health. The V gene is TRBV19, the J gene TRBJ1-1; tentatively, D is TRBD1 (6 bases). The CDR3 sequence: CASSIVGRGPGYRAFF. The CDR3 nucleotides read TGTGCCAGTAGTATAGTAGGGCGGGGGCCTGGCTATCGAGCTTTCTTT.